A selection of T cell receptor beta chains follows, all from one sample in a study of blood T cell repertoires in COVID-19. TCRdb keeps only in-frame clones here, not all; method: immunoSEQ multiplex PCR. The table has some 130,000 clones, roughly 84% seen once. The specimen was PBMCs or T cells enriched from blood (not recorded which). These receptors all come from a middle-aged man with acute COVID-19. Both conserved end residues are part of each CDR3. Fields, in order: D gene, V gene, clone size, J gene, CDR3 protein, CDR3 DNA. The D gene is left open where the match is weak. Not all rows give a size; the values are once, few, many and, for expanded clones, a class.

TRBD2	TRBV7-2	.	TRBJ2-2	CASSSASGRANGELFF	TGTGCCAGCAGCTCCGCTAGCGGGAGGGCTAACGGGGAGCTGTTTTTT
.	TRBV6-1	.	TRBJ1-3	CASSEGTPSSGNTIYF	TGTGCCAGCAGTGAGGGGACTCCAAGCTCTGGAAACACCATATATTTT
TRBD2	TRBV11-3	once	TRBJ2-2	CASSLSGGSYTGELFF	TGTGCCAGCAGCTTAAGCGGGGGGAGCTACACCGGGGAGCTGTTTTTT
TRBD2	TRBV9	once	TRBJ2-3	CASSVQPGSVVAGDTQYF	TGTGCCAGCAGCGTCCAACCTGGGTCGGTGGTAGCGGGAGATACGCAGTATTTT
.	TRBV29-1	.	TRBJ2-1	CSVRQTEQFF	TGCAGCGTGAGACAGACTGAGCAGTTCTTC
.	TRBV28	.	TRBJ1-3	CASSSGTGNTIYF	TGTGCCAGCTCGTCGGGGACTGGAAACACCATATATTTT
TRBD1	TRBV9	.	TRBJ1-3	CASSDDEGAFGNTIYF	TGTGCCAGCAGCGACGATGAGGGGGCATTTGGAAACACCATATATTTT
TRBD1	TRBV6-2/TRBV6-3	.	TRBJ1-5	CASSYLQGVYNQPQHF	TGTGCCAGCAGTTACCTCCAGGGGGTCTACAATCAGCCCCAGCATTTT
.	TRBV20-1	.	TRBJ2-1	CSYPSYNEQFF	TGCAGCTACCCATCCTACAATGAGCAGTTCTTC
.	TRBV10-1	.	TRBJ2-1	CASSESGLDGSYNEQFF	TGCGCCAGCAGTGAGTCGGGGCTTGATGGATCCTACAATGAGCAGTTCTTC
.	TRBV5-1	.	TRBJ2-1	CASSDPGESYNEQFF	TGCGCCAGCAGCGACCCAGGGGAATCCTACAATGAGCAGTTCTTC
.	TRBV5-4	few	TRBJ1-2	CASSLQGFYGYTF	TGTGCCAGCAGCTTGCAGGGATTCTATGGCTACACCTTC
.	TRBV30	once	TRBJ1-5	CAWSYGVQPQHF	TGTGCCTGGAGTTATGGAGTACAGCCCCAGCATTTT
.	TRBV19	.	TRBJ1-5	CASSMGGSPENQPQHF	TGTGCCAGTAGTATGGGAGGGTCTCCGGAGAATCAGCCCCAGCATTTT
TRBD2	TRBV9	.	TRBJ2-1	CASSERTTSGALENEQFF	TGTGCCAGCAGCGAGAGGACCACTAGCGGAGCCCTTGAAAATGAGCAGTTCTTC
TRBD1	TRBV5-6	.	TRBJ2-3	CASSLGQDPDTQYF	TGTGCCAGCAGCTTAGGACAGGACCCAGATACGCAGTATTTT
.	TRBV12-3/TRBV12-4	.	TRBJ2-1	CASRNSPYNEQFF	TGTGCCAGCAGGAATAGCCCTTACAATGAGCAGTTCTTC
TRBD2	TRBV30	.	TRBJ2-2	CAWSSKREIGSGELFF	TGTGCCTGGAGTTCGAAGCGGGAGATAGGTTCCGGGGAGCTGTTTTTT
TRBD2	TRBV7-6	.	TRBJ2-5	CASSSPLGLAETQYF	TGTGCCAGCAGCTCCCCCCTCGGACTAGCAGAGACCCAGTACTTC
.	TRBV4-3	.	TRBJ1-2	CASSQVLGANYGYTF	TGCGCCAGCAGCCAAGTTCTGGGAGCTAACTATGGCTACACCTTC